A single TCR beta chain is shown here with its context. Random hexamers primed reverse transcription of about 0.45 to 1 ug RNA. Amplification of the TCR beta CDR3 was carried out by immunoSEQ multiplex PCR, which spanned a total of 54 Vbeta and 13 Jbeta segments. TCRdb recomputed calls from the immunoSEQ multiplex PCR reads with MiXCR, one row per CDR3 protein. The repertoire has hundreds of thousands of distinct CDR3 sequences, roughly 94% of them found once; the top ten carry just over 0.08%. Sequencing of TCR beta was performed on blood CD8+ and CD4+ T cells. The CD8+ and CD4+ T cells were negatively isolated, with the TEMRA cells enriched by FACS. The sample belongs to a study of CD8 T cells in Susac syndrome. This CDR3 has 13 amino acids. Germline trimming cut 5 bases from V and 4 bases from J; bases unmatched to any gene: 4. Germline CDR1 is LNHNV and CDR2 is YYDKDF (reference sequence).

This rearrangement joins TRBV15 to TRBJ1-2; 7 nucleotides line up with TRBD1. The sequence derives from a human donor with multiple sclerosis. The sample was CD4+ T cells from PBMCs. The CDR3 nucleotides read TGTGCCACCAGCCCCGGGACAGTCTATGGCTACACCTTC. This encodes CATSPGTVYGYTF.